The 4 T cell receptor beta chains below come from one sample, sequenced in a study of T-cell memory formation after mild COVID-19. MiXCR was run by TCRdb on the 5' RACE reads, yielding one entry per CDR3 protein. The sample consists of about 290,000 distinct CDR3 sequences, more than 15% of them appearing once. Specimen: PBMCs or a T cell subset sorted from them (not recorded which). The source of these receptors is a young man who had mild COVID-19 (a few samples of this study predate the infection). Cell type and time point are not known.

The J gene is TRBJ2-7, the V gene TRBV18; 8 nucleotides align to TRBD2. Germline V gene lookup returns CDR1 KGHSH and CDR2 LQKENI. Losses at the gene ends were 6 bases for V and 5 bases for J; bases not matched to a gene: 12. The CDR3 totals 15 residues. This chain's CDR3 is CASSPNSGGGDEQYV. DNA of the CDR3: TGTGCCAGCTCCCCTAACAGCGGGGGAGGCGACGAGCAGTACGTC.

This clonotype was counted ten times or more. The genes are TRBV12-3 or TRBV12-4 and TRBJ1-1; possible D gene TRBD1, 5 bases. V was shortened by 1 base and J by 6 bases, with 9 bases between the two germline ends. There are 13 residues in the CDR3. The CDR3 coding sequence is TGTGCCAGCAGTTTAGGGGGCTTTGCTGAAGCTTTCTTT. Translating it yields CASSLGGFAEAFF.

The CDR3 reads CASSFVRPTDTQYF. CDR3 DNA sequence: TGTGCCAGCAGTTTCGTTAGGCCCACAGATACGCAGTATTTT. This chain links TRBV12-3 or TRBV12-4 with TRBJ2-3; D uncertain. CDR3 size: 14 residues. V gave up 3 bases and J gave up 2 bases, with 9 bases separating them.

In this sample, this clonotype turned up a few times. The chain combines TRBV14 with TRBJ2-1, with TRBD2 matching over 7 bases. The V and J ends lost 5 bases and 13 bases, in that order; junction bases with no gene match: 23. The germline gives CDR1 SGHDN, CDR2 FVKESK. CDR3 size: 17 residues. CDR3 coding DNA: TGTGCCAGCAGCTCGTTCCTGCGGGGGACGATCCGTACTACTCAGTTCTTC. Its protein is CASSSFLRGTIRTTQFF.